Below, 5 T cell receptor beta chains from the same sample are listed, as sequenced in a study of T cell repertoires in cytomegalovirus infection. MiXCR was run by TCRdb on the reads, yielding one entry per CDR3 protein. The sample gives 480,000 or so distinct CDR3 sequences, roughly 10% of which show up once; about 9.4% is in the top ten. The sample consisted of PBMCs. The receptors originated from a human donor in good health (CMV status not recorded). Some clones in this sample may be carry-over from other donors' samples.

Only a few counts were recorded for this clonotype. The rearrangement links TRBV5-4 to TRBJ2-5; no definite D call. The CDR3 has 14 residues. CDR1 SGHNT and CDR2 YYREEE come from the germline V gene (reference sequence). Trimming stripped 1 base from V and 2 bases from J, with 9 bases between. In DNA, the CDR3 is TGTGCCAGCAGCTTGTGGGCAGAACAAGAGACCCAGTACTTC. Protein product: CASSLWAEQETQYF.

As DNA, the CDR3 is TGCAGTGCTAGATCCCCCGCAGGCTACCAAGAGACCCAGTACTTC. The encoded protein is CSARSPAGYQETQYF. The chain recombines TRBV20-1 with TRBJ2-5, with no clear D. This CDR3 has 15 residues. Per the germline V gene, CDR1 is DFQATT and CDR2 is SNEGSKA (reference sequence). Trimming took 2 bases from V and 0 from J, leaving 13 bases between them.

This chain links TRBV29-1 with TRBJ1-2; D gene unclear. V gave up 4 bases and J gave up 0 bases, with 3 bases separating them. The CDR3 is made up of 11 amino acids. The germline gives CDR1 SQVTM, CDR2 ANQGSEA. The CDR3 DNA is TGCAGCGTTGGGCCTAACTATGGCTACACCTTC. Translating it yields CSVGPNYGYTF. Supplemented by reference TRBV29-1 and TRBJ1-2, the full variable domain reads SAVISQKPSRDICQRGTSLTIQCQVDSQVTMMFWYRQQPGQSLTLIATANQGSEATYESGFVIDKFPISRPNLTFSTLTVSNMSPEDSSIYLCSVGPNYGYTFGSGTRLTVV.

This clonotype was seen many times. This chain links TRBV7-3 with TRBJ1-2; 7 bases agree with TRBD1. V was clipped by 5 bases and J by 12 bases; unmatched bases: 9. This CDR3 contains 12 residues. CDR1 is SGHTA and CDR2 is FQGTGA in the germline V gene. The CDR3 region is CASSPGQGVNTF. CDR3 sequence (DNA): TGTGCCAGCAGCCCAGGCCAGGGGGTGAACACCTTC.

This clonotype was counted between two and nine times. The gene calls are TRBV14 and TRBJ2-2; D perhaps matches TRBD2 (5 bases). The CDR3 spans 17 residues. The V gene lost 1 base and the J gene lost 3 bases, with 15 bases spanning the gap. Germline lookup yields CDR1 SGHDN and CDR2 FVKESK. The CDR3 DNA follows: TGTGCCAGCAGCCAAGCTCGGACCTTGAGGGACACCGGGGAGCTGTTTTTT. It translates to CASSQARTLRDTGELFF.